Sequencing of this T cell receptor (beta chain) was carried out in a study of technical replicates of blood from several donors. The CDR3 length is 16 residues. From germline, CDR1 is SGHNT and CDR2 YYREEE (reference sequence). V lost 3 bases to trimming and J lost 3 bases; unmatched junction nucleotides: 7. Clones were sequenced by immunoSEQ multiplex PCR, and TCRdb holds only the in-frame ones, with some missing. The sample includes about 66,000 clones, more than 85% of them seen just once. The chain employs TRBV5-4 and TRBJ2-1, with 9 bases matching TRBD2. This TCR was recovered from a human donor in good health. Some clones in this sample may be carry-over from other donors' samples. Sequences were obtained from PBMCs. The CDR3 coding sequence is TGTGCCAGCAGCTCCCAGGAGCGGGAGGACTACAATGAGCAGTTCTTC. Translation: CASSSQEREDYNEQFF.